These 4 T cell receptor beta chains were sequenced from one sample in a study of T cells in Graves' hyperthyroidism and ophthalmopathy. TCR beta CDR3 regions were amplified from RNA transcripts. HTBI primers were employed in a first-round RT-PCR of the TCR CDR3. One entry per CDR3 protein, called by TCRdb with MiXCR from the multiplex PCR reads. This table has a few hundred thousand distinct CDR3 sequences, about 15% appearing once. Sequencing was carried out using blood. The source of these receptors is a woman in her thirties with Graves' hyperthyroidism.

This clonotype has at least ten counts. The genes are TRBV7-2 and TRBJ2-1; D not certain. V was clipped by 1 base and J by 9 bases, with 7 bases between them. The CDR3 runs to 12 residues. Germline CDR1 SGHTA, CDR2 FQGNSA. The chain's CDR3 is CASSLDVGEQFF. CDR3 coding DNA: TGTGCCAGCAGCTTAGATGTAGGTGAGCAGTTCTTC.

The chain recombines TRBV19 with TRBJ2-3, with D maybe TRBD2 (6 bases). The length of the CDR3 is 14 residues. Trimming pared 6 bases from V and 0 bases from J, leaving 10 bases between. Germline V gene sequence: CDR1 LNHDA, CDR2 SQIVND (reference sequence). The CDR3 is CASSGTYSTDTQYF. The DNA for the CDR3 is TGTGCCAGTAGCGGGACTTATAGCACAGATACGCAGTATTTT.

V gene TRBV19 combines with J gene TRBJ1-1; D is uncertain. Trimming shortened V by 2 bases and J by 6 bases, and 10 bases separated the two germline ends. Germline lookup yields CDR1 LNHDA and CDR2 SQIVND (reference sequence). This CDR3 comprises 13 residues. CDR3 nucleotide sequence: TGTGCCAGTAGTATAAAGAGTTCGGCTGAAGCTTTCTTT. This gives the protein CASSIKSSAEAFF.

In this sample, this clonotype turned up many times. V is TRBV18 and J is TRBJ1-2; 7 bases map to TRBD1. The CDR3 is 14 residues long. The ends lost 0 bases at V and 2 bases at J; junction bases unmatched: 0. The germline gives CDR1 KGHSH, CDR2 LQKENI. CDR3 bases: TGTGCCAGCTCACCACCGGGACAGAACTATGGCTACACCTTC. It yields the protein CASSPPGQNYGYTF.